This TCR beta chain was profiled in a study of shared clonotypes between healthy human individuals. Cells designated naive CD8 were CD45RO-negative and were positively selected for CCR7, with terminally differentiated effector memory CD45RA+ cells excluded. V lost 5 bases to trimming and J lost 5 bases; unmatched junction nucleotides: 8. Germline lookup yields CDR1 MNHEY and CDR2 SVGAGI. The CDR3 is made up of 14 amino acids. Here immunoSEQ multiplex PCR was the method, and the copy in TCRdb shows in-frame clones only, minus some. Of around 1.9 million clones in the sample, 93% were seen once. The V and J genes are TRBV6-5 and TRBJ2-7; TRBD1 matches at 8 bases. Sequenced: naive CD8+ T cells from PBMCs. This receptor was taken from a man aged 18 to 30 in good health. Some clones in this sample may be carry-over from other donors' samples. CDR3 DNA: TGTGCCAGCAGTCCATGGACAGGGATCAACGAGCAGTACTTC. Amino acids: CASSPWTGINEQYF.